The next 20 T cell receptor beta chains were all read from a single sample in a study of cytomegalovirus exposure and HLA in healthy donors. Both 60 Vbeta primers and 13 Jbeta primers went into the PCR. Assay used: immunoSEQ multiplex PCR; TCRdb lists only in-frame clones, some missing. The sample shows some 160,000 clones, around 80% of them seen only once. Input material: PBMCs. Receptors were obtained from a male donor in good health and CMV-seronegative.

This clone showed up just once. Written as DNA, the CDR3 is TGTGCCAGCAGTTCCCGGACTACTACCTACAATGAGCAGTTCTTC. It translates to CASSSRTTTYNEQFF. The chain links TRBV6-1 to TRBJ2-1, with D tentatively TRBD2 (6 bases). Germline CDR1 and CDR2: MNHNS and SASEGT. The length of the CDR3 is 15 residues. V was clipped by 5 bases and J by 2 bases, with 13 bases between them.

This sequence joins TRBV5-4 and TRBJ1-1; 7 nucleotides agree with TRBD1. CDR3 size: 14 residues. The germline gives CDR1 SGHNT, CDR2 YYREEE (reference sequence). V lost 4 bases, J lost 3 bases, and 6 bases stayed unmatched. CDR3 in amino acids: CASSRQGGDTEAFF. The CDR3 DNA reads TGTGCCAGCAGCCGACAGGGCGGCGACACTGAAGCTTTCTTT. The variable domain in full, with the rest retrieved from reference TRBV5-4 and TRBJ1-1, is ETGVTQSPTHLIKTRGQQVTLRCSSQSGHNTVSWYQQALGQGPQFIFQYYREEENGRGNFPPRFSGLQFPNYSSELNVNALELDDSALYLCASSRQGGDTEAFFGQGTRLTVV.

This clone was picked up a small number of times. The V and J genes are TRBV11-2 and TRBJ2-7, with D perhaps matching TRBD1 (6 bases). Per the germline V gene, CDR1 is SGHAT and CDR2 is FQNNGV. V lost 0 bases and J lost 2, with 11 bases in between. This CDR3 spans 15 amino acids. CDR3: CASSLESRGAYEQYF. CDR3 sequence (DNA): TGTGCCAGCAGCTTAGAATCCAGGGGAGCCTACGAGCAGTACTTC. Together with reference TRBV11-2 and TRBJ2-7, the CDR3 gives the full variable domain: EAGVAQSPRYKIIEKRQSVAFWCNPISGHATLYWYQQILGQGPKLLIQFQNNGVVDDSQLPKDRFSAERLKGVDSTLKIQPAKLEDSAVYLCASSLESRGAYEQYFGPGTRLTVT.

The rearrangement links TRBV6-5 to TRBJ2-1, with 11 bases lining up with TRBD1. Germline V gene lookup returns CDR1 MNHEY and CDR2 SVGAGI. The length of the CDR3 is 14 residues. The J segment lost 8 bases and the V segment lost 2 bases, leaving 2 bases of the junction unmatched. In nucleotides, the CDR3 is TGTGCCAGCAGTTACCGGACAGGGGGCGATGAGCAGTTCTTC. Its translation: CASSYRTGGDEQFF.

The V and J genes are TRBV19 and TRBJ1-1, with 7 bases identical to TRBD1. Trimming cost V 5 bases and J 1 base; bases outside gene matches: 4. Germline V gene lookup returns CDR1 LNHDA and CDR2 SQIVND (reference sequence). The CDR3 extends over 14 amino acids. The CDR3 nucleotides are TGTGCCAGTAGTCACAGGGGCGCGAACACTGAAGCTTTCTTT. This gives the protein CASSHRGANTEAFF.

The chain links TRBV2 to TRBJ2-1; 10 bases line up with TRBD2. This CDR3 has 14 residues. The germline V gene encodes CDR1 SNHLY and CDR2 FYNNEI. With 4 bases clipped from V and 6 bases from J, the junction kept 3 bases outside the gene matches. CDR3 sequence reads: CASSGTSGPNEQFF. In DNA, the CDR3 is TGTGCCAGCAGTGGGACTAGCGGCCCCAATGAGCAGTTCTTC.

The V and J genes are TRBV4-3 and TRBJ2-7; 8 bases agree with TRBD2. Trimming at V came to 1 base and at J to 2 bases, leaving 7 bases not matched to a gene. CDR1 is LGHNA and CDR2 is YSLEER in the germline V gene. The CDR3 has 16 amino acids. CDR3 amino acids: CASSQGLEAGAYEQYF. In DNA form, the CDR3 reads TGCGCCAGCAGCCAAGGGTTAGAAGCGGGGGCCTACGAGCAGTACTTC.

J is TRBJ2-1 and V is TRBV29-1; weak D call: TRBD2 (6 bases). This CDR3 is 11 amino acids long. V lost 6 bases and J 8 bases, leaving 11 bases between the germline ends. In germline, CDR1 is SQVTM, CDR2 ANQGSEA. As DNA, the CDR3 is TGCAGCGTGGCCAGCGGGTATGAGCAGTTCTTC. The encoded protein is CSVASGYEQFF.

V is TRBV5-8 and J is TRBJ2-1, with D possibly TRBD1 on 6 matching bases. The V gene lost 6 bases and the J gene lost 0 bases, with 19 bases spanning the gap. Germline V gene sequence: CDR1 SGHTS, CDR2 YDEGEE. The CDR3 is 17 residues long. The CDR3 sequence is CASISGAVLSSYNEQFF. CDR3 DNA: TGTGCCAGCATATCAGGGGCCGTGTTGAGCTCCTACAATGAGCAGTTCTTC.

The chain employs TRBV5-1 and TRBJ1-2; 8 bases line up with TRBD1. This CDR3 is 16 amino acids long. Trimming cost V 7 bases and J 4 bases; bases outside gene matches: 15. The germline V gene has CDR1 SGHRS and CDR2 YFSETQ. CDR3 sequence: CASGGTGTSEGYGYTF. CDR3 DNA: TGCGCCAGCGGAGGGACAGGAACATCCGAGGGCTATGGCTACACCTTC.

Only a few counts were recorded for this clone. This chain joins TRBV5-1 and TRBJ2-3; no definite D call. Trimming cost V 0 bases and J 2 bases, with 10 bases left between them. The CDR3 loop spans 15 amino acids. The germline gives CDR1 SGHRS, CDR2 YFSETQ. CDR3 sequence: CASSLAGPNTDTQYF. The CDR3 bases are TGCGCCAGCAGCTTGGCAGGCCCTAACACAGATACGCAGTATTTT. The full variable domain, with the rest looked up from reference TRBV5-1 and TRBJ2-3, is KAGVTQTPRYLIKTRGQQVTLSCSPISGHRSVSWYQQTPGQGLQFLFEYFSETQRNKGNFPGRFSGRQFSNSRSEMNVSTLELGDSALYLCASSLAGPNTDTQYFGPGTRLTVL.

The CDR3 coding sequence is TGTGCCAGCAGCTTGGATCCAAGCCAAGATACGCAGTATTTT. It translates to CASSLDPSQDTQYF. V usage is TRBV5-4 and J usage is TRBJ2-3; D ambiguous. The CDR3 sequence is 14 residues long. Trimming pared 0 bases from V and 5 bases from J, leaving 10 bases between. Germline V gene sequence: CDR1 SGHNT, CDR2 YYREEE (reference sequence).

The J gene is TRBJ2-7, the V gene TRBV28; 9 nucleotides align to TRBD1. Germline CDR1 and CDR2: MDHEN and SYDVKM. Trimming cost V 2 bases and J 6 bases; bases outside gene matches: 5. CDR3 length: 14 residues. The CDR3 protein is CASSLVGQGSEQYF. As DNA, the CDR3 is TGTGCCAGCAGTTTAGTGGGACAGGGAAGCGAGCAGTACTTC.

The CDR3 reads CATLVRGSYEQYF. DNA of the CDR3: TGTGCGACCCTCGTTAGGGGCTCCTACGAGCAGTACTTC. This chain links TRBV28 with TRBJ2-7, with a possible D match to TRBD1 (5 bases). The CDR3 is 13 residues long. Per the germline V gene, CDR1 is MDHEN and CDR2 is SYDVKM.

The J gene is TRBJ1-6, the V gene TRBV6-1, with a possible D match to TRBD1 (5 bases). The CDR3 runs 15 residues. Per the germline V gene, CDR1 is MNHNS and CDR2 is SASEGT. V gave up 6 bases and J gave up 5 bases, with 14 bases separating them. DNA for the CDR3: TGTGCCAGCAGGGAGAGACAGATTAATAATTCACCCCTCCACTTT. Its translation is CASRERQINNSPLHF.

The rearrangement uses TRBV18 and TRBJ2-1; 7 nucleotides match TRBD1. The CDR3 runs to 15 residues. Germline V gene sequence: CDR1 KGHSH, CDR2 LQKENI. The junction had 6 bases not matched to a gene; V was cut back by 2 bases and J by 5 bases. In DNA form, the CDR3 reads TGTGCCAGCTCACCAGGGCCGGGACAGAACAATGAGCAGTTCTTC. It codes for CASSPGPGQNNEQFF.

The rearrangement links TRBV7-2 to TRBJ2-5; TRBD2 matches at 8 bases. After removal of 5 bases from V and 6 bases from J, the junction contained 11 bases not matched to a gene. This CDR3 is built from 15 residues. Germline CDR1 reads SGHTA; CDR2 reads FQGNSA. The DNA for the CDR3 is TGTGCCAGCAGCCTAGGGGATAGCGGGGATAAGACCCAGTACTTC. This codes for CASSLGDSGDKTQYF. Full variable domain (outside the CDR3, taken from reference TRBV7-2 and TRBJ2-5): GAGVSQSPSNKVTEKGKDVELRCDPISGHTALYWYRQSLGQGLEFLIYFQGNSAPDKSGLPSDRFSAERTGGSVSTLTIQRTQQEDSAVYLCASSLGDSGDKTQYFGPGTRLLVL.

The chain joins TRBV9 to TRBJ2-1; 10 positions agree with TRBD1. Germline CDR1 reads SGDLS; CDR2 reads YYNGEE. CDR3 length: 16 residues. The V gene end was trimmed by 0 bases and the J gene end by 8 bases; junction bases not matched to a gene: 8. CDR3 amino acids: CASSVVVTGGKDEQFF. CDR3 DNA: TGTGCCAGCAGCGTAGTGGTGACAGGGGGCAAAGATGAGCAGTTCTTC.

Points on this clone: Other DNA sequences in the sample encode the same CDR3. V usage is TRBV27 and J usage is TRBJ2-3, with D hard to call. This CDR3 has 12 amino acids. Germline CDR1 is MNHEY and CDR2 is SMNVEV (reference sequence). Trimming shortened V by 2 bases and J by 6 bases, and 6 bases separated the two germline ends. CDR3 region: CASSLNGDTQYF. The CDR3 DNA reads TGTGCCAGCAGTTTAAACGGGGATACGCAGTATTTT.

The genes are TRBV5-6 and TRBJ2-1, with TRBD1 matching over 12 bases. Germline V gene sequence: CDR1 SGHDT, CDR2 YYEEEE. The CDR3 contains 16 residues. The J segment lost 7 bases and the V segment lost 5 bases, leaving 10 bases of the junction unmatched. As DNA, the CDR3 is TGTGCCAGCAGTTTGTGGGGACAGGGGGCAGGTAATGAGCAGTTCTTC. Amino acid sequence: CASSLWGQGAGNEQFF. Combining the CDR3 with reference TRBV5-6 and TRBJ2-1 gives the whole variable domain DAGVTQSPTHLIKTRGQQVTLRCSPKSGHDTVSWYQQALGQGPQFIFQYYEEEERQRGNFPDRFSGHQFPNYSSELNVNALLLGDSALYLCASSLWGQGAGNEQFFGPGTRLTVL.